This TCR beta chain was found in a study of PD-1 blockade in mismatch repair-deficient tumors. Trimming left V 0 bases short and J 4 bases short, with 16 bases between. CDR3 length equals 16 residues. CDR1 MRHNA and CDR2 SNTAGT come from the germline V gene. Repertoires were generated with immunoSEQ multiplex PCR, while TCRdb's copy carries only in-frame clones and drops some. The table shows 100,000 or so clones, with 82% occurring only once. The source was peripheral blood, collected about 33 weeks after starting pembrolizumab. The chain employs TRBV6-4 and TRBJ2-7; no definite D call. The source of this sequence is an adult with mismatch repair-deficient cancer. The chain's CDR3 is CASSDSPGPCPYEQYF. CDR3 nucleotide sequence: TGTGCCAGCAGTGACTCACCGGGCCCTTGTCCATACGAGCAGTACTTC.